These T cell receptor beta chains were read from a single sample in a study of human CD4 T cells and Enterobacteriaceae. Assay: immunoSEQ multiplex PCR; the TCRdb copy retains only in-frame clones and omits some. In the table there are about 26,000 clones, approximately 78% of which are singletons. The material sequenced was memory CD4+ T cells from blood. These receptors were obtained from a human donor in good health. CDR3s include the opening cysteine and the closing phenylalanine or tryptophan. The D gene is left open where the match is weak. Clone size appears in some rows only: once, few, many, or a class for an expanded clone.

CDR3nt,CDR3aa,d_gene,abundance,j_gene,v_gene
TGTGCCAGTAGCCCCATGTCGAGCCACATTCAGTACTTC,CASSPMSSHIQYF,NA,few,TRBJ2-4,TRBV19
TGTGCCAGCAGCTTAGCTAGCGGGAGCTCCTACGAGCAGTACTTC,CASSLASGSSYEQYF,TRBD2,NA,TRBJ2-7,TRBV7-6
TGTGCCAGCAGCTTAGCACTGGAGGGGACCCAGTACTTC,CASSLALEGTQYF,NA,few,TRBJ2-5,TRBV11-2
TGTGCCAGCAGCCCCCAAATCGAGCGGGCAGAGACCCAGTACTTC,CASSPQIERAETQYF,NA,NA,TRBJ2-5,TRBV11-2
TGTGCCATCAGTGGGACAGCCGACTCCTACAATGAGCAGTTCTTC,CAISGTADSYNEQFF,NA,NA,TRBJ2-1,TRBV10-3
TGTGCCACCAGCAAGACCTACCACATTGCGGGAGGGCCAGTTAACAACGAGCAGTACTTC,CATSKTYHIAGGPVNNEQYF,TRBD2,NA,TRBJ2-7,TRBV15
TGCGCCAGCAGCTTGGGACAGTTTGCAACTAATGAAAAACTGTTTTTT,CASSLGQFATNEKLFF,NA,NA,TRBJ1-4,TRBV5-1
TGTGCCAGCAGCTACAGGAATACCTTGAGGGGGGCCAACGTCCTGACTTTC,CASSYRNTLRGANVLTF,NA,NA,TRBJ2-6,TRBV5-6
TGTGCCACCAGCAGAGAGCGGGTCCGGCGGGGCAGCACAGATACGCAGTATTTT,CATSRERVRRGSTDTQYF,NA,NA,TRBJ2-3,TRBV15
TGTGCCAGTAGTAGAGCGGGAGGACAGGGGGCCCTCGGTGGGGCCAACGTCCTGACTTTC,CASSRAGGQGALGGANVLTF,TRBD1,NA,TRBJ2-6,TRBV19
TGTGCCAGCAGCCTTCGAGGCTCACTGGACTCTGGAAACACCATATATTTT,CASSLRGSLDSGNTIYF,NA,NA,TRBJ1-3,TRBV9
TGTGCCAGCTCACCGAGGAGACACCCGCAAGAGACCCAGTACTTC,CASSPRRHPQETQYF,NA,NA,TRBJ2-5,TRBV18
TGTGCCAGCAGTGGGACTAGCGGGCCGAACACCGGGGAGCTGTTTTTT,CASSGTSGPNTGELFF,TRBD2,NA,TRBJ2-2,TRBV2
TGTGCCAGCAGCTTGACCGGGACAGGGATCTATGGCTACACCTTC,CASSLTGTGIYGYTF,TRBD1,once,TRBJ1-2,TRBV11-2
TGTGCCAGCAGGGCACAGGGTCCCGGAAACACCATATATTTT,CASRAQGPGNTIYF,NA,NA,TRBJ1-3,TRBV6-1
TGTGCCAGCAGTTTCCCGGGACAGGGGTCCCACGAGCAGTACTTC,CASSFPGQGSHEQYF,TRBD1,NA,TRBJ2-7,TRBV5-4
TGCGCCAGCAGCTTGTCAGGGGCCTCCACAGATACGCAGTATTTT,CASSLSGASTDTQYF,NA,NA,TRBJ2-3,TRBV5-1
TGCGCCAGCAGCTTGGGACACCCGGCGGGGACCGGGGAGCTGTTTTTT,CASSLGHPAGTGELFF,NA,NA,TRBJ2-2,TRBV5-1
TGTGCCAGCAGTGTAGAGCAGGGGACCACTGAAGCTTTCTTT,CASSVEQGTTEAFF,NA,NA,TRBJ1-1,TRBV6-4
TGTGCCAGCACCACGGACAGGCCGTACAATGAGCAGTTCTTC,CASTTDRPYNEQFF,TRBD1,once,TRBJ2-1,TRBV5-6
TGCGCCAGCAGTCTTGGCACAGGAGTTTCACCCCTCCACTTT,CASSLGTGVSPLHF,NA,NA,TRBJ1-6,TRBV23-1
TGTGCCAGCAGCGTAGGTGCGGGGACACACACAGATACGCAGTATTTT,CASSVGAGTHTDTQYF,NA,NA,TRBJ2-3,TRBV9